Many counts were recorded for the clone carrying this T cell receptor (beta chain). Its antigen is still unknown. The read terminates 3 residues before the CDR3 end, so the remaining end is supplied by the germline J gene. The data belong to a study of T cell clonality in common variable immunodeficiency. V was cut by 2 bases and J by 7 bases, with 9 bases left in between. This CDR3 contains 13 residues. Germline values: CDR1 SGHTA, CDR2 FQGNSA. Patients and controls were mostly of Caucasian heritage. Only in-frame clones appear in the TCRdb table, and some are missing; sequencing was by immunoSEQ multiplex PCR. Observed in the sample are about 34,000 clones, none of them singletons. Study findings and constraints: Compared with healthy controls, CVID subjects showed increased TCRbeta clonality, mostly in about a third. Common variable immunodeficiency TCR beta sequences reportedly had fewer deletions and N-nucleotide insertions.

The sequence came from a person aged 18-70 years in good health. Sequences were obtained from peripheral blood mononuclear cells. The gene calls are TRBV7-2 and TRBJ2-1, with D possibly matching TRBD2 (5 bases). The sequenced part of the CDR3 DNA is TGTGCCAGCAGCTTATTAACGGGGAATGAG. The encoded protein is CASSLLTGNE. The entire CDR3 reads CASSLLTGNEQFF.